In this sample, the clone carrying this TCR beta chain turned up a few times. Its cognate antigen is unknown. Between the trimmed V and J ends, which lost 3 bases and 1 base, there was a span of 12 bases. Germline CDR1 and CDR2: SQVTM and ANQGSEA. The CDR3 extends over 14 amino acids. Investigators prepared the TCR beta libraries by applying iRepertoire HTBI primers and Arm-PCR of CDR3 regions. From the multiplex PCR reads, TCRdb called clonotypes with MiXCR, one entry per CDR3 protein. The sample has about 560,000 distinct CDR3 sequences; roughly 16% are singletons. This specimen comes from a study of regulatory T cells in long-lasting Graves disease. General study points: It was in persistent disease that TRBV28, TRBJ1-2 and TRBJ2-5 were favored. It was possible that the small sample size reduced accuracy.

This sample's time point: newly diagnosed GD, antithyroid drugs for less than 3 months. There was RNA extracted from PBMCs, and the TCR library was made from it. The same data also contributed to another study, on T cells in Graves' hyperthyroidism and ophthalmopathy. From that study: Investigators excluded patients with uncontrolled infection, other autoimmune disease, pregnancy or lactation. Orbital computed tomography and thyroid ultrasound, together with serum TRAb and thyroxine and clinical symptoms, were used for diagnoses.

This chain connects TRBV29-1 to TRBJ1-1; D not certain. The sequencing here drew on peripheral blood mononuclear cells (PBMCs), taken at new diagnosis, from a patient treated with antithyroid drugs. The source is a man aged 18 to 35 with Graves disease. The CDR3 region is CSVDHTGPNTEAFF. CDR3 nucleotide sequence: TGCAGCGTTGATCATACCGGGCCGAACACTGAAGCTTTCTTT.